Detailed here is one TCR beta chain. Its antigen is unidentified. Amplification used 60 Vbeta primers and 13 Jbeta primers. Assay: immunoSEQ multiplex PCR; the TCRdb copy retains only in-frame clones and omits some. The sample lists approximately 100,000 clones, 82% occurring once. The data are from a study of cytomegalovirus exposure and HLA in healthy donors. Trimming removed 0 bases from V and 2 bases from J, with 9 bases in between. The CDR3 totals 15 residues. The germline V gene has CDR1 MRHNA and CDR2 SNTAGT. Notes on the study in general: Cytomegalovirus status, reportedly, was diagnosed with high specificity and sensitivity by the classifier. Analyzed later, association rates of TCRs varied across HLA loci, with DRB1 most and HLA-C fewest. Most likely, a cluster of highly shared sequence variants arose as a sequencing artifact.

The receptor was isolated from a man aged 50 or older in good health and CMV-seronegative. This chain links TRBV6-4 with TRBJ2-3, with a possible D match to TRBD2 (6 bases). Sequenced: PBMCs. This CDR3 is CASSDSGLSTDTQYF. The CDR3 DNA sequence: TGTGCCAGCAGTGACTCGGGACTTTCCACAGATACGCAGTATTTT.